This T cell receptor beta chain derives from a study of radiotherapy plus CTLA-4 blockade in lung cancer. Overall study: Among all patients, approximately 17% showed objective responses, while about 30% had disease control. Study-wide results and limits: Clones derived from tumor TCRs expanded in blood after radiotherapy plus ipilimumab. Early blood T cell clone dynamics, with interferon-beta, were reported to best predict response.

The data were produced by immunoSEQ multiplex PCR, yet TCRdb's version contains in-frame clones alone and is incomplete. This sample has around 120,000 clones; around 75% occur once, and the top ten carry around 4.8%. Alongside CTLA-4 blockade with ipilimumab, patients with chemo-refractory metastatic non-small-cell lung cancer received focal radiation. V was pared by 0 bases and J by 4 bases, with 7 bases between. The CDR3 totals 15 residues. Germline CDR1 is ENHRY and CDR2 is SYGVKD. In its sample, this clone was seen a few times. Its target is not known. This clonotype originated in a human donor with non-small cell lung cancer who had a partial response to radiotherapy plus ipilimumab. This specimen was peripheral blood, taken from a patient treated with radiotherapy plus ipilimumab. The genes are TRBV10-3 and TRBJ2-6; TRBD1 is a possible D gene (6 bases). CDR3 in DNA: TGTGCCATCAGTGAGTCGGGGGCCGGGGCCAACGTCCTGACTTTC. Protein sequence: CAISESGAGANVLTF.